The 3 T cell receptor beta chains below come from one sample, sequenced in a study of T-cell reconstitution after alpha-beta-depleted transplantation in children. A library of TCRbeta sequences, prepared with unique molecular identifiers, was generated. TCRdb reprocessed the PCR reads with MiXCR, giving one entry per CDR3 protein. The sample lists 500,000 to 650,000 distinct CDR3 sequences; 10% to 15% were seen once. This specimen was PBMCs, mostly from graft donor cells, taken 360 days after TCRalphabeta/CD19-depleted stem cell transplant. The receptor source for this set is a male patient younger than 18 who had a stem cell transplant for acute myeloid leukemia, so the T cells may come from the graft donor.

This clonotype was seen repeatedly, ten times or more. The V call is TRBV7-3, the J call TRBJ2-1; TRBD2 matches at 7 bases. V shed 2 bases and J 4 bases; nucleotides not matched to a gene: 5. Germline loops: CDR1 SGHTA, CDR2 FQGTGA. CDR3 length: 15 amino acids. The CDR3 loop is CASSLGRADYNEQFF. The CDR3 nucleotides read TGTGCCAGCAGCTTAGGGAGGGCCGATTACAATGAGCAGTTCTTC. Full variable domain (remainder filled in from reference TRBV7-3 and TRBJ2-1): GAGVSQTPSNKVTEKGKYVELRCDPISGHTALYWYRQSLGQGPEFLIYFQGTGAADDSGLPNDRFFAVRPEGSVSTLKIQRTERGDSAVYLCASSLGRADYNEQFFGPGTRLTVL.

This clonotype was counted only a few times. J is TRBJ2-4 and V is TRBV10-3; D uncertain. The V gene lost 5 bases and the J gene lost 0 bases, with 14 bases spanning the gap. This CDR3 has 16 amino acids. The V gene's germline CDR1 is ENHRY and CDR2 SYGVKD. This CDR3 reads CAISLSETLAKNIQYF. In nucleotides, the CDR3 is TGTGCCATCAGTCTAAGCGAGACTCTAGCCAAAAACATTCAGTACTTC.

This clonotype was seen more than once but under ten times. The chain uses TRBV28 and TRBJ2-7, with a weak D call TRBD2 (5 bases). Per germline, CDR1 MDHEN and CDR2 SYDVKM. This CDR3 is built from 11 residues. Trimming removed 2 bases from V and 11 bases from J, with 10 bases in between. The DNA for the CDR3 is TGTGCCAGCAGTTTAGGACTTACTAAGTACTTC. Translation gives CASSLGLTKYF.